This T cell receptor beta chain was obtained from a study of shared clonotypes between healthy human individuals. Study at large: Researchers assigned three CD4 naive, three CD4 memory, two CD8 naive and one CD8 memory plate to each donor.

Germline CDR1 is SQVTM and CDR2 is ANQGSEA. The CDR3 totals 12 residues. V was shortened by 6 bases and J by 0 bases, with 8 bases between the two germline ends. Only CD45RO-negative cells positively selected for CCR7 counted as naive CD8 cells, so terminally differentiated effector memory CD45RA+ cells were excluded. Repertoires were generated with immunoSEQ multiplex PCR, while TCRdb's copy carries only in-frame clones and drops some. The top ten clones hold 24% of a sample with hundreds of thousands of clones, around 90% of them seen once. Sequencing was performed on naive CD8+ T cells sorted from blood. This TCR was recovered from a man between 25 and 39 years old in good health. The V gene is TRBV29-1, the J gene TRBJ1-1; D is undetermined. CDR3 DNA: TGCAGCGTCACTGACCTGAACACTGAAGCTTTCTTT. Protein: CSVTDLNTEAFF.